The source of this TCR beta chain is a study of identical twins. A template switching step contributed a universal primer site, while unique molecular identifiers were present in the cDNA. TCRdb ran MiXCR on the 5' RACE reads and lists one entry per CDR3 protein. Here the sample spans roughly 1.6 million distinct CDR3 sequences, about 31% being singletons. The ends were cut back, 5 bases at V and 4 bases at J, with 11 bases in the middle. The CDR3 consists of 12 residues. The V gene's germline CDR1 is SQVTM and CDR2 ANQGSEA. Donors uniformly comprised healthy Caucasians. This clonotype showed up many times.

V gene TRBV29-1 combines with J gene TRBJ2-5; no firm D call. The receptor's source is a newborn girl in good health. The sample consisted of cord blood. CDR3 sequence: CSVYSVRETQYF. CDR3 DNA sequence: TGCAGCGTTTACAGTGTTAGAGAGACCCAGTACTTC.